This T cell receptor (beta chain) emerged from a study of PD-L1 blockade in urothelial cancer. Study-wide background: In about 2014, patients got going on atezolizumab, taking 1,200 mg intravenously every 3 weeks.

Clones were read by immunoSEQ multiplex PCR, and TCRdb kept only the in-frame ones, dropping some. Of about 84,000 clones listed, 82% are singletons. The CDR3 extends over 15 amino acids. Trimming removed 1 base from V and 7 bases from J; junction bases left unmatched: 5. CDR1 and CDR2 from the germline V gene are KGHSH and LQKENI. The sequencing here drew on PBMCs, taken around atezolizumab (anti-PD-L1) treatment. The receptor's source is a man in his 70s with urothelial cancer. This chain joins TRBV18 and TRBJ1-2; 11 bases are a match to TRBD1. The CDR3 DNA reads TGTGCCAGCTCACCACTGGGACAGGGGGTCCGTGGCTACACCTTC. Translated, it gives CASSPLGQGVRGYTF. The whole variable domain, filled in from reference TRBV18 and TRBJ1-2, reads NAGVMQNPRHLVRRRGQEARLRCSPMKGHSHVYWYRQLPEEGLKFMVYLQKENIIDESGMPKERFSAEFPKEGPSILRIQQVVRGDSAAYFCASSPLGQGVRGYTFGSGTRLTVV.